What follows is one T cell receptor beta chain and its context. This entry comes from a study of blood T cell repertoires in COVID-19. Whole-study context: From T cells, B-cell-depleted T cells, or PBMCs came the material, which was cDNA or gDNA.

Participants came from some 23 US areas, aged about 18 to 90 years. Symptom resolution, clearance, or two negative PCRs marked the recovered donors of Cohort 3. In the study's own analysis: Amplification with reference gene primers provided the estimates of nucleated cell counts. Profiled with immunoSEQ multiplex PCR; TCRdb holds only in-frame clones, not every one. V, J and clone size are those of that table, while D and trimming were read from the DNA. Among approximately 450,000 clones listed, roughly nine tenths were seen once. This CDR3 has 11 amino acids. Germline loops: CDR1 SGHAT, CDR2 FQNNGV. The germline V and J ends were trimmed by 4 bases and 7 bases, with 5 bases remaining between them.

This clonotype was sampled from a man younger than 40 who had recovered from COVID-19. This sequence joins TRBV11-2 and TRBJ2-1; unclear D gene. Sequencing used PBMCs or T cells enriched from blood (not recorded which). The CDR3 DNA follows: TGTGCCAGCAGCTCCCTGAATGAGCAGTTCTTC. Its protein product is CASSSLNEQFF.